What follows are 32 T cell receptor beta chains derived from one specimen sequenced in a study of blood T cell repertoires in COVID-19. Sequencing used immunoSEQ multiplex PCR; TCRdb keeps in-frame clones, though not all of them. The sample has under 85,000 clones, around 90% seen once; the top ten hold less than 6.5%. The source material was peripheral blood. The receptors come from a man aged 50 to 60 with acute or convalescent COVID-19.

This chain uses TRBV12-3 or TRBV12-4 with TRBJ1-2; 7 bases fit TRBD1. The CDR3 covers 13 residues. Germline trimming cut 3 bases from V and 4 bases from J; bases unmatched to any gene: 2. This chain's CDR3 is CASSLTGIYGYTF. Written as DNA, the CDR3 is TGTGCCAGCAGTTTGACAGGGATCTATGGCTACACCTTC.

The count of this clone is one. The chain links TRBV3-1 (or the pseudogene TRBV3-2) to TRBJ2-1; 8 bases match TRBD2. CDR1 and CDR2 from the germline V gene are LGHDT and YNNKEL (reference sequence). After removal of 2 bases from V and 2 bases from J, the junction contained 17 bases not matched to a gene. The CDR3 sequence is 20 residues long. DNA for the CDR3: TGTGCCAGCAGCCAAACCGAGGGAGCGGTTGACGGGAGGGCCTACAATGAGCAGTTCTTC. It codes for CASSQTEGAVDGRAYNEQFF.

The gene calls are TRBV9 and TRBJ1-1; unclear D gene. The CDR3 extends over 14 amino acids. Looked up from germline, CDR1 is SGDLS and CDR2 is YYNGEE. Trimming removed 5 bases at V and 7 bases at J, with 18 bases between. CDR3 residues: CASSTLGGPNEAFF. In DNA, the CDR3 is TGTGCCAGCAGTACTCTCGGCGGCCCGAATGAAGCTTTCTTT.

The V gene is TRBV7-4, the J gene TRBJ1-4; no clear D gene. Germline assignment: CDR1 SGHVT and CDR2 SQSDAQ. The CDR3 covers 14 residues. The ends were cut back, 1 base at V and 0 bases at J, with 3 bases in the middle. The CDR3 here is CASSLVSTNEKLFF. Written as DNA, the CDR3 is TGTGCCAGCAGCTTAGTATCAACTAATGAAAAACTGTTTTTT.

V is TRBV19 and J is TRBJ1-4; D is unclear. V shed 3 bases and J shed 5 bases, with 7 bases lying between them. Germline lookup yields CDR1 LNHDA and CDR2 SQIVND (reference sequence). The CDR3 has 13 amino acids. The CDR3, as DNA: TGTGCCAGTAGTATCGGGGTAAATGAAAAACTGTTTTTT. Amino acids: CASSIGVNEKLFF. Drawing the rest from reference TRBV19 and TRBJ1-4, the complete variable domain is DGGITQSPKYLFRKEGQNVTLSCEQNLNHDAMYWYRQDPGQGLRLIYYSQIVNDFQKGDIAEGYSVSREKKESFPLTVTSAQKNPTAFYLCASSIGVNEKLFFGSGTQLSVL.

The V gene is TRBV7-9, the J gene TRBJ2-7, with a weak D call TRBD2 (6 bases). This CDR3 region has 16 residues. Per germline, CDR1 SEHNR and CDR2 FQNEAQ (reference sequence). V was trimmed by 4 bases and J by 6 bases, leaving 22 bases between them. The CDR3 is CASSSSAGLQGLEQYF. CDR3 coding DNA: TGTGCCAGCAGCTCTTCCGCGGGACTGCAGGGTCTCGAGCAGTACTTC.

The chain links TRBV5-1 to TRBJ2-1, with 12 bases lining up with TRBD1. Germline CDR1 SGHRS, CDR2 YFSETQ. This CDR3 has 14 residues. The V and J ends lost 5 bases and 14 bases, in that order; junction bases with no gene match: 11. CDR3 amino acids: CASRSAPGQGAKFF. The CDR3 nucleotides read TGCGCCAGCAGATCCGCTCCGGGACAGGGGGCCAAGTTCTTC.

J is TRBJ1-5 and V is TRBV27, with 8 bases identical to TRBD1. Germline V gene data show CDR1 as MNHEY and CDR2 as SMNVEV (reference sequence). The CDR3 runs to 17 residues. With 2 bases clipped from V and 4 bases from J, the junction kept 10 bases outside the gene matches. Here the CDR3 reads CASSLVTGTGLNQPQHF. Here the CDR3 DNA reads TGTGCCAGCAGTTTAGTTACCGGGACAGGTTTAAATCAGCCCCAGCATTTT.

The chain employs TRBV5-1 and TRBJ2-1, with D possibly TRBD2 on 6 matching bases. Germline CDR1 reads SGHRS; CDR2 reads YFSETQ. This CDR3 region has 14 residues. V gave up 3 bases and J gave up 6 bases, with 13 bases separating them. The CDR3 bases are TGCGCCAGCAGCTACCGGGACTCCCGCAATGAGCAGTTCTTC. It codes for CASSYRDSRNEQFF.

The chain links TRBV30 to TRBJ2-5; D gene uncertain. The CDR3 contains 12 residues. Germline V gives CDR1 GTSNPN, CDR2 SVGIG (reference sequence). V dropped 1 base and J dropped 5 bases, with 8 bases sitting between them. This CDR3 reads CAWSGNGETQYF. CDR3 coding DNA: TGTGCCTGGAGTGGCAACGGTGAGACCCAGTACTTC.

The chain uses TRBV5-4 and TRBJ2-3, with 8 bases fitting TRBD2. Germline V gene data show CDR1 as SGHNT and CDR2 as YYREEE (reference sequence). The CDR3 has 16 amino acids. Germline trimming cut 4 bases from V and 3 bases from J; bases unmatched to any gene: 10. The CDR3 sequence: CASSRGELAETDTQYF. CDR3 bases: TGTGCCAGCAGCCGGGGGGAACTAGCGGAGACAGATACGCAGTATTTT. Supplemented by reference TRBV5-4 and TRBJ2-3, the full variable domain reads ETGVTQSPTHLIKTRGQQVTLRCSSQSGHNTVSWYQQALGQGPQFIFQYYREEENGRGNFPPRFSGLQFPNYSSELNVNALELDDSALYLCASSRGELAETDTQYFGPGTRLTVL.

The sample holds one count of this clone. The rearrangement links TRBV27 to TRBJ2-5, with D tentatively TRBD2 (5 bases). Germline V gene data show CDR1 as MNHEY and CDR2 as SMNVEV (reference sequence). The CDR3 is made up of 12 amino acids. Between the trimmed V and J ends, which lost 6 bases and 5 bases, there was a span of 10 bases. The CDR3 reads CASSGMGETQYF. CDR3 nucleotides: TGTGCCAGCAGCGGGATGGGGGAGACCCAGTACTTC.

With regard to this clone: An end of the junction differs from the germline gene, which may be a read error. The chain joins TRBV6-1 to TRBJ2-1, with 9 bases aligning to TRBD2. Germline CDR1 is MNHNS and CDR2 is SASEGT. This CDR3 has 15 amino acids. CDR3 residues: CASSEAGGLYNEQFF. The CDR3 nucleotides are TGTGCCAGCAGCGAAGCGGGAGGACTCTACAATGAGCAGTTCTTC.

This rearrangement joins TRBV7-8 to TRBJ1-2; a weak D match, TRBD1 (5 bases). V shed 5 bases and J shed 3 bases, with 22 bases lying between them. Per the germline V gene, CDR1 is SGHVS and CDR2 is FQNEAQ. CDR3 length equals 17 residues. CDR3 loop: CASSPLEGRQGDYGYTF. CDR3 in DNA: TGTGCCAGCAGCCCACTGGAGGGTCGACAAGGGGACTATGGCTACACCTTC.

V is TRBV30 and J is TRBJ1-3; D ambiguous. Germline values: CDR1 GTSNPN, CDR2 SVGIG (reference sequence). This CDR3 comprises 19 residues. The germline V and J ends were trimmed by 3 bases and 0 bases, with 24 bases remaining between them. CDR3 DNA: TGTGCCTGGAGCTTCTTCTTCGGACTGCAAGCTAGCTCTGGAAACACCATATATTTT. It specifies CAWSFFFGLQASSGNTIYF. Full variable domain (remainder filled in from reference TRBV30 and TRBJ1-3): SQTIHQWPATLVQPVGSPLSLECTVEGTSNPNLYWYRQAAGRGLQLLFYSVGIGQISSEVPQNLSASRPQDRQFILSSKKLLLSDSGFYLCAWSFFFGLQASSGNTIYFGEGSWLTVV.

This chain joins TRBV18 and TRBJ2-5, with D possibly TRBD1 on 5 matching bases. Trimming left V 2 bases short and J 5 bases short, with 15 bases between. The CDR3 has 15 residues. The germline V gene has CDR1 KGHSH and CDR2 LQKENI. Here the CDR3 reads CASSPKGQGVETQYF. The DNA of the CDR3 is TGTGCCAGCTCACCAAAGGGGCAGGGCGTGGAGACCCAGTACTTC. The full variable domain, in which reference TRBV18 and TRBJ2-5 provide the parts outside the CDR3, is NAGVMQNPRHLVRRRGQEARLRCSPMKGHSHVYWYRQLPEEGLKFMVYLQKENIIDESGMPKERFSAEFPKEGPSILRIQQVVRGDSAAYFCASSPKGQGVETQYFGPGTRLLVL.

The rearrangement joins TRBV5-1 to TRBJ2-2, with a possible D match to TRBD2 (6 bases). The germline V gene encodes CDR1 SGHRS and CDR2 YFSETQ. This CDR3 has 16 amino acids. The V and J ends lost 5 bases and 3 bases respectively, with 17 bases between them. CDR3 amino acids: CASSPGWTIDTGELFF. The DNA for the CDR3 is TGCGCCAGCAGTCCTGGCTGGACTATCGACACCGGGGAGCTGTTTTTT. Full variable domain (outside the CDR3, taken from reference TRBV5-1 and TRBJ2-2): KAGVTQTPRYLIKTRGQQVTLSCSPISGHRSVSWYQQTPGQGLQFLFEYFSETQRNKGNFPGRFSGRQFSNSRSEMNVSTLELGDSALYLCASSPGWTIDTGELFFGEGSRLTVL.

The CDR3 DNA sequence: TGTGCCAGCTCATCCGGACAGGGCGAAGACAATGAGCAGTTCTTC. Protein: CASSSGQGEDNEQFF. V and J are TRBV18 and TRBJ2-1; 8 bases align to TRBD1. CDR1 and CDR2 from the germline V gene are KGHSH and LQKENI. After removal of 5 bases from V and 5 bases from J, the junction contained 8 bases not matched to a gene. The CDR3 is made up of 15 amino acids.

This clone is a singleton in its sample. The CDR3 spells CASSPSGQGAGGYTF. Here the CDR3 DNA reads TGTGCCAGCTCACCATCGGGACAGGGGGCTGGTGGCTACACCTTC. The chain has TRBV18 and TRBJ1-2, with 12 bases that match TRBD1. Trimming took 2 bases from V and 7 from J; bases not matched to a gene: 5. CDR1 and CDR2 from the germline V gene are KGHSH and LQKENI. CDR3 length: 15 amino acids.

Written as DNA, the CDR3 is TGTGCCAGTAGGATCAAGACAGGCTTTGTTGGCTATGGCTACACCTTC. Translating it yields CASRIKTGFVGYGYTF. The chain carries TRBV19 and TRBJ1-2, with D possibly TRBD1 on 6 matching bases. The V end lost 6 bases, the J end lost 4 bases, and 21 bases lay between the germline ends. Germline V CDR1 and CDR2: LNHDA, SQIVND (reference sequence). This CDR3 spans 16 amino acids.

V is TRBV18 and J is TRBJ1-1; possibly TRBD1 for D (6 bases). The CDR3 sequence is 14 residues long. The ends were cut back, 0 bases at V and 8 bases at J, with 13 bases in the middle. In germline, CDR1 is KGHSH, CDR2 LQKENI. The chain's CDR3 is CASSPPPGGLEAFF. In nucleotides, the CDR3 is TGTGCCAGCTCACCACCCCCGGGGGGCCTGGAAGCTTTCTTT.

This CDR3 is CASFGDRANTGELFF. The CDR3 nucleotides read TGTGCCAGCTTCGGGGACAGGGCTAACACCGGGGAGCTGTTTTTT. J is TRBJ2-2 and V is TRBV28; 9 bases are shared with TRBD1. The CDR3 covers 15 residues. From germline, CDR1 is MDHEN and CDR2 SYDVKM. With V trimmed by 8 bases and J by 2 bases, 6 bases remained unmatched.

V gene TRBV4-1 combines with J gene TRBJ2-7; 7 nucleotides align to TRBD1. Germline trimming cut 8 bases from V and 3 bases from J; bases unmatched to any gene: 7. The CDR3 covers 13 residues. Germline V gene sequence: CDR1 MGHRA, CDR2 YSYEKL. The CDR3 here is CASGPGQYYEQYF. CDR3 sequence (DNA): TGCGCCAGCGGGCCGGGACAGTACTACGAGCAGTACTTC.

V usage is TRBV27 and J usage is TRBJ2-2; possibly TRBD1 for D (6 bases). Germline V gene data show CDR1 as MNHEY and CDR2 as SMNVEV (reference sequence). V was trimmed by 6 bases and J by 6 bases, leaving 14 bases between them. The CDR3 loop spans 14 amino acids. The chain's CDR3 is CASRSGQFSGELFF. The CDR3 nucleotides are TGTGCCAGCAGGTCAGGACAGTTTTCCGGGGAGCTGTTTTTT.

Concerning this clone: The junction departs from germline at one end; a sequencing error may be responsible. CDR3 sequence: CASSQGWTSLGTDTQYF. In DNA, the CDR3 is TGTGCCAGCAGTCAAGGGTGGACTAGCCTAGGCACAGATACGCAGTATTTT. The rearrangement uses TRBV3-1 (or the pseudogene TRBV3-2) and TRBJ2-3; 8 bases match TRBD2. Germline CDR1 reads LGHDT; CDR2 reads YNNKEL (reference sequence). CDR3 length: 17 residues.

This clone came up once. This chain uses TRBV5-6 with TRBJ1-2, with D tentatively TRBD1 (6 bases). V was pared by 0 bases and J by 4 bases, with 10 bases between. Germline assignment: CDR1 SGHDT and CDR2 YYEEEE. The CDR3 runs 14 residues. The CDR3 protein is CASSLGGRRYGYTF. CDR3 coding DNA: TGTGCCAGCAGCTTGGGGGGGCGCCGCTATGGCTACACCTTC. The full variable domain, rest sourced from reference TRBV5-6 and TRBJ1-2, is DAGVTQSPTHLIKTRGQQVTLRCSPKSGHDTVSWYQQALGQGPQFIFQYYEEEERQRGNFPDRFSGHQFPNYSSELNVNALLLGDSALYLCASSLGGRRYGYTFGSGTRLTVV.

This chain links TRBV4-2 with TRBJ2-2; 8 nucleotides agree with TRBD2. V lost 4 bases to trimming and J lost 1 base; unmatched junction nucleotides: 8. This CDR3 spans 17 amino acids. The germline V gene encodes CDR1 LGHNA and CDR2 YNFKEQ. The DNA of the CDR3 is TGTGCCAGCAGCCTCAGCGGGAGTTCCCAGAACACCGGGGAGCTGTTTTTT. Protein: CASSLSGSSQNTGELFF.

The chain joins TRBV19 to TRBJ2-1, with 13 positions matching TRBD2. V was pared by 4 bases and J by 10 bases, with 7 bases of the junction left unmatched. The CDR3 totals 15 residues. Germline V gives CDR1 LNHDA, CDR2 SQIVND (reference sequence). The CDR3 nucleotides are TGTGCCAGTAGTACTTCGGGACTAGCGGGATACGAGCAGTTCTTC. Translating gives CASSTSGLAGYEQFF.

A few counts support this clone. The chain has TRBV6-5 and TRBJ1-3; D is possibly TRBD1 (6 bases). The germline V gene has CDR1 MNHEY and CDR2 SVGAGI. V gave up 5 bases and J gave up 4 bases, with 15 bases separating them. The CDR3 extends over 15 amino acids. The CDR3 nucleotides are TGTGCCAGCAGTCCCTCTCAGGGGACAGGAAACACCATATATTTT. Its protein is CASSPSQGTGNTIYF.

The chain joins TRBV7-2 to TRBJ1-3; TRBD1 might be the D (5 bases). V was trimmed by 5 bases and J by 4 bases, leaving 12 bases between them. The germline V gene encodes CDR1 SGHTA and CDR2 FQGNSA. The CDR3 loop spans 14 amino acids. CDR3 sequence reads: CASSASTGGNTIYF. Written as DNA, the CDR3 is TGTGCCAGCAGCGCCTCAACAGGCGGAAACACCATATATTTT.

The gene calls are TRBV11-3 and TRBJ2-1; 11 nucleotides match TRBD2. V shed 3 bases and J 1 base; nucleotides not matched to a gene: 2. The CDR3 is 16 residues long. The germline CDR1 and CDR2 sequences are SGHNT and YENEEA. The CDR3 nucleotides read TGTGCCAGCAGCTTGGGACTAGCGGAGTCCTACAATGAGCAGTTCTTC. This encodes CASSLGLAESYNEQFF. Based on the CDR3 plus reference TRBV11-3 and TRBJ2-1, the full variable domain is EAGVVQSPRYKIIEKKQPVAFWCNPISGHNTLYWYLQNLGQGPELLIRYENEEAVDDSQLPKDRFSAERLKGVDSTLKIQPAELGDSAVYLCASSLGLAESYNEQFFGPGTRLTVL.

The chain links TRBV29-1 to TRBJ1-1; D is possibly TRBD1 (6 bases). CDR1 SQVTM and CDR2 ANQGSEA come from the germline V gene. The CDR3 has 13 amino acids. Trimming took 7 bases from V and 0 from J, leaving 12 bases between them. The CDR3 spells CSEQGPMNTEAFF. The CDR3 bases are TGCAGCGAACAGGGCCCGATGAACACTGAAGCTTTCTTT.